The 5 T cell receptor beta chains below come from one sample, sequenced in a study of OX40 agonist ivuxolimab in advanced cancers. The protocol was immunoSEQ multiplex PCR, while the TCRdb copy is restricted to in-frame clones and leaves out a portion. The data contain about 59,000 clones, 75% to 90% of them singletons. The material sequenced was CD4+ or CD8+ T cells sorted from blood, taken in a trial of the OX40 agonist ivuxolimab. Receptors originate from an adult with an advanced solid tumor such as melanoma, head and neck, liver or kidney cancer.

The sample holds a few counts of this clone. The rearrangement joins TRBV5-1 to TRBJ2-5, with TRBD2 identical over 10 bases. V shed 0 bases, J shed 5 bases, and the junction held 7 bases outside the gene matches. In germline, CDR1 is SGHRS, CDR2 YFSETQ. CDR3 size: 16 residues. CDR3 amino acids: CASSLVASGSHETQYF. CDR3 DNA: TGCGCCAGCAGCTTGGTTGCTAGCGGGAGTCACGAGACCCAGTACTTC.

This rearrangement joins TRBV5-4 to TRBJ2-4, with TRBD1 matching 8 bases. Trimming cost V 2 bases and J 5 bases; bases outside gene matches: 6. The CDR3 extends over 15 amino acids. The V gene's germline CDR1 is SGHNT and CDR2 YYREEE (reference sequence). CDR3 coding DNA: TGTGCCAGCAGCTTAGGGACAGGCTCCGAAAACATTCAGTACTTC. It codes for CASSLGTGSENIQYF.

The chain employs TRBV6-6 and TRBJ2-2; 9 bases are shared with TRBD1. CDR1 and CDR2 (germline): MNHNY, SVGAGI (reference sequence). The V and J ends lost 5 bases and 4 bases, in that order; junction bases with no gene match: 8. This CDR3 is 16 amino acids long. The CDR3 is CASSPRTGDATGELFF. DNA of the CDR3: TGTGCCAGCAGTCCTAGGACAGGGGATGCCACCGGGGAGCTGTTTTTT.

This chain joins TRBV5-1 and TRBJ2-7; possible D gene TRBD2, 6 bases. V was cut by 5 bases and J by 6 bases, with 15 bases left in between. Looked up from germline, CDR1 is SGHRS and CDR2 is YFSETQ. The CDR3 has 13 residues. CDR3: CASSSARDSEQYF. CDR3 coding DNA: TGCGCCAGCAGTTCCGCCAGGGACTCCGAGCAGTACTTC. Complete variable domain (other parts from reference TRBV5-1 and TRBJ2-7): KAGVTQTPRYLIKTRGQQVTLSCSPISGHRSVSWYQQTPGQGLQFLFEYFSETQRNKGNFPGRFSGRQFSNSRSEMNVSTLELGDSALYLCASSSARDSEQYFGPGTRLTVT.

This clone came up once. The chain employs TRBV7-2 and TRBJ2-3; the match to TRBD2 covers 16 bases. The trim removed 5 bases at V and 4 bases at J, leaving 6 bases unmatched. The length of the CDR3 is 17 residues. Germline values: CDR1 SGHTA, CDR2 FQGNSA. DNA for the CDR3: TGTGCCAGCAGCCCACCGGGACTAGCGGGAGGGTCAGATACGCAGTATTTT. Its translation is CASSPPGLAGGSDTQYF.